In this sample, the clone carrying this TCR beta chain turned up many times. Its antigen remains unknown. The CDR3 length is 13 residues. V gave up 3 bases and J gave up 6 bases, with 9 bases separating them. Per-sample PBMC isolation yielded at least 7 million cells. The data were obtained in a study of blood T cells in healthy people across ages. General observations from the study: Lack of knowledge of donor CMV status possibly confounded expanded clonotype changes.

Primers used in a second PCR of roughly 6 to 12 cycles were a sample-barcoded 5' primer and a J-beta primer mix. Each sample provided no less than 2.5 million CDR3-containing paired-end reads. TCRdb fed the 5' RACE reads into MiXCR, producing one record per CDR3 protein. The sample includes roughly 1,700,000 distinct CDR3 sequences, 28% of them seen just once. The chain has TRBV12-3 or TRBV12-4 and TRBJ2-1; D not resolved. The sequence derives from a woman between 25 and 40 years old in good health. The sample taken for sequencing was blood. Here the CDR3 reads CASSFLELNEQFF. The CDR3 DNA follows: TGTGCCAGCAGTTTCCTAGAACTCAATGAGCAGTTCTTC.